The following is a T cell receptor (beta chain) sequence with its context. This sample stems from a study of blood T cell repertoires in COVID-19. Study-level background: Sites in the United States, Italy and Spain provided acute and convalescent COVID-19 samples. The analysed material was cDNA or gDNA that came from T cells, B-cell-depleted T cells, or PBMCs.

V lost 0 bases and J 3 bases, leaving 17 bases between the germline ends. CDR3 size: 17 residues. Germline loops: CDR1 LGHNT, CDR2 FRNRAP. As processed by the authors: Estimated nucleated cell counts came from reference gene primer amplification. Clones were read by immunoSEQ multiplex PCR, and TCRdb kept only the in-frame ones, dropping some. D and trimming come from the DNA, and the V and J calls and clone size come from that table. The sample gives about 140,000 clones, under 85% of which show up once; 1.5% to 2% is in the top ten. The TCR sequence derives from a human donor in a cohort sampled during active COVID-19. This rearrangement joins TRBV12-5 to TRBJ2-5; a weak D match, TRBD1 (6 bases). The source material was peripheral blood. The CDR3, as DNA: TGTGCTAGTGGTTTGGTTTTATCCGTGTCAGGGGAAGAGACCCAGTACTTC. Protein: CASGLVLSVSGEETQYF.